Below are 32 T cell receptor beta chains sequenced from a single sample in a study of Graves' ophthalmopathy and Graves' hyperthyroidism. The TCR beta CDR3 regions underwent amplification from RNA transcripts. Scientists carried out first-round RT-PCR using HTBI primers and then a second-round multiplex PCR. TCRdb reanalysed the multiplex PCR reads using MiXCR and keeps one entry per CDR3 protein. This table has about 590,000 distinct CDR3 sequences, approximately 37% appearing once. Sequencing was performed on peripheral blood or thyroid tissue (not recorded which). These receptors all come from an adult man with Graves' hyperthyroidism.

This chain connects TRBV29-1 to TRBJ1-2; the D gene is possibly TRBD1 (6 bases). The CDR3 runs 12 residues. V lost 7 bases and J lost 0, with 9 bases in between. Germline CDR1 is SQVTM and CDR2 is ANQGSEA. The CDR3 sequence is CSEDRANYGYTF. CDR3 nucleotides: TGCAGCGAGGACAGAGCTAACTATGGCTACACCTTC.

V gene TRBV29-1 combines with J gene TRBJ2-7; D is undetermined. V was pared by 6 bases and J by 6 bases, with 12 bases between. Germline V lookup: CDR1 SQVTM, CDR2 ANQGSEA. The CDR3 has 11 amino acids. CDR3 nucleotide sequence: TGCAGCGTCGGATGGACCGGCGAGCAGTACTTC. As protein: CSVGWTGEQYF.

This clonotype has at least ten counts. This rearrangement joins TRBV7-9 to TRBJ2-5, with 7 bases lining up with TRBD2. Germline V lookup: CDR1 SEHNR, CDR2 FQNEAQ (reference sequence). With V trimmed by 5 bases and J by 2 bases, 5 bases remained unmatched. The CDR3 totals 14 residues. CDR3 sequence: CASSESGLQETQYF. Here the CDR3 DNA reads TGTGCCAGCAGCGAATCGGGACTACAAGAGACCCAGTACTTC.

The chain employs TRBV12-3 or TRBV12-4 and TRBJ2-2; D is unclear. CDR3 size: 13 residues. The V end was cut by 0 bases, the J end by 6 bases, with 5 bases between. The CDR3 sequence is CASSLAWAGELFF. CDR3 DNA sequence: TGTGCCAGCAGTTTAGCGTGGGCCGGGGAGCTGTTTTTT.

V gene TRBV2 combines with J gene TRBJ2-7; no clear D gene. This CDR3 has 13 residues. V was cut by 5 bases and J by 3 bases, with 11 bases left in between. The germline V gene has CDR1 SNHLY and CDR2 FYNNEI. CDR3 loop: CASSYGQDYEQYF. CDR3 sequence (DNA): TGTGCCAGCAGTTACGGGCAGGACTACGAGCAGTACTTC.

The chain couples TRBV7-4 to TRBJ1-3, with D perhaps matching TRBD1 (6 bases). The CDR3 contains 16 residues. V was trimmed by 3 bases and J by 4 bases, leaving 16 bases between them. Germline assignment: CDR1 SGHVT and CDR2 SQSDAQ. CDR3 amino acids: CASSFEGGGRGNTIYF. CDR3 nucleotide sequence: TGTGCCAGCAGCTTTGAGGGAGGGGGGCGCGGAAACACCATATATTTT.

The chain couples TRBV5-1 to TRBJ1-3; D is unclear. This CDR3 has 16 amino acids. With 7 bases removed from V and 1 base from J, the gap between germline ends came to 18 bases. From germline, CDR1 is SGHRS and CDR2 YFSETQ. CDR3 coding DNA: TGCGCCAGCGGGCTTTCCGACTTCATTTCTGGAAACACCATATATTTT. Protein: CASGLSDFISGNTIYF.

This clonotype was observed many times. The chain uses TRBV29-1 and TRBJ1-1; D ambiguous. V was cut by 6 bases and J by 1 base, with 9 bases left in between. Germline V CDR1 and CDR2: SQVTM, ANQGSEA. This CDR3 is 12 amino acids long. The CDR3 DNA sequence: TGCAGCGTAATGACACCGAACACTGAAGCTTTCTTT. It codes for CSVMTPNTEAFF.

This clonotype has at least ten counts. CDR3 DNA sequence: TGTGCCAGCAGGGGCGACAGCGGTCCGAAGGGGACCCAGTACTTC. Translated: CASRGDSGPKGTQYF. The chain couples TRBV2 to TRBJ2-5, with D perhaps being TRBD1 or TRBD2 (5 bases each). Germline CDR1 SNHLY, CDR2 FYNNEI. The CDR3 loop spans 15 amino acids. V was shortened by 6 bases and J by 7 bases, with 21 bases between the two germline ends. The full variable domain, rest sourced from reference TRBV2 and TRBJ2-5, is EPEVTQTPSHQVTQMGQEVILRCVPISNHLYFYWYRQILGQKVEFLVSFYNNEISEKSEIFDDQFSVERPDGSNFTLKIRSTKLEDSAMYFCASRGDSGPKGTQYFGPGTRLLVL.

In its sample, this clonotype was seen a few times. The chain is built from TRBV7-3 and TRBJ2-2; 14 bases line up with TRBD2. Trimming at V came to 1 base and at J to 5 bases, leaving 6 bases not matched to a gene. From germline, CDR1 is SGHTA and CDR2 FQGTGA. This CDR3 comprises 18 residues. CDR3: CASSLKGLAGVGTGELFF. CDR3 nucleotide sequence: TGTGCCAGCAGCTTAAAGGGACTAGCGGGAGTAGGGACCGGGGAGCTGTTTTTT.

The chain links TRBV24-1 to TRBJ2-5, with 8 bases lining up with TRBD2. CDR1 is KGHDR, CDR2 SFDVKD, per germline. V shed 4 bases and J 5 bases; nucleotides not matched to a gene: 8. The CDR3 runs to 15 residues. As DNA, the CDR3 is TGTGCCACCAGTGACCCGTCGGGAGGGGCGGAGACCCAGTACTTC. It translates to CATSDPSGGAETQYF.

Ten or more counts support this clonotype. This sequence joins TRBV7-2 and TRBJ1-1; 7 bases match TRBD1. The CDR3 totals 15 residues. V was pared by 5 bases and J by 1 base, with 7 bases of the junction left unmatched. In germline, CDR1 is SGHTA, CDR2 FQGNSA. DNA of the CDR3: TGTGCCAGCAGCCTGGACAGGTCCCCGAACACTGAAGCTTTCTTT. Its translation: CASSLDRSPNTEAFF.

This clonotype was counted at least ten times. The chain links TRBV19 to TRBJ2-7; 11 bases are shared with TRBD2. The V gene's germline CDR1 is LNHDA and CDR2 SQIVND (reference sequence). This CDR3 comprises 15 residues. Germline trimming cut 3 bases from V and 3 bases from J; bases unmatched to any gene: 4. The CDR3 nucleotides read TGTGCCAGTAGTATGACTAGCGGGAAGAACTACGAGCAGTACTTC. Amino acid sequence: CASSMTSGKNYEQYF.

Comments on this clonotype: Being one base from a much bigger clone, this may be a read error. The chain uses TRBV12-3 or TRBV12-4 and TRBJ2-7, with 10 positions matching TRBD2. There are 16 residues in the CDR3. With V trimmed by 6 bases and J by 7 bases, 15 bases remained unmatched. CDR3 DNA sequence: TGTGCCAGCAGCGTAGGGGCTAGCGGGAGCTACAATGAGCAGTACTTC. Its translation is CASSVGASGSYNEQYF.

The chain recombines TRBV2 with TRBJ1-2, with 9 bases lining up with TRBD1. The V gene's germline CDR1 is SNHLY and CDR2 FYNNEI. After removal of 8 bases from V and 12 bases from J, the junction contained 10 bases not matched to a gene. The CDR3 spans 12 residues. In DNA, the CDR3 is TGTGCCAGCGAGGGACAGGGACTAGGAAACACCTTC. Encoded protein: CASEGQGLGNTF.

The table lists this clonotype with many counts. The chain joins TRBV7-9 to TRBJ1-4; D is undetermined. The CDR3 covers 12 residues. Germline V gene data show CDR1 as SEHNR and CDR2 as FQNEAQ (reference sequence). The V and J ends lost 5 bases and 8 bases respectively, with 9 bases between them. DNA of the CDR3: TGTGCCAGCAGCCATCAAGGAGAAAAACTGTTTTTT. Its translation is CASSHQGEKLFF.

The V and J genes are TRBV7-2 and TRBJ2-1; D perhaps matches TRBD1 (6 bases). The CDR3 is 16 residues long. In germline, CDR1 is SGHTA, CDR2 FQGNSA. The germline V and J ends were trimmed by 3 bases and 0 bases, with 12 bases remaining between them. The CDR3 nucleotides read TGTGCCAGCAGCTTTGGACAGTTGATCTCCTACAATGAGCAGTTCTTC. Translated, it gives CASSFGQLISYNEQFF. Based on the CDR3 plus reference TRBV7-2 and TRBJ2-1, the full variable domain is GAGVSQSPSNKVTEKGKDVELRCDPISGHTALYWYRQSLGQGLEFLIYFQGNSAPDKSGLPSDRFSAERTGGSVSTLTIQRTQQEDSAVYLCASSFGQLISYNEQFFGPGTRLTVL.

The chain couples TRBV10-3 to TRBJ2-5; 9 nucleotides align to TRBD2. The CDR3 consists of 15 residues. V shed 3 bases and J 4 bases; nucleotides not matched to a gene: 6. CDR1 and CDR2 (germline): ENHRY, SYGVKD. The CDR3 DNA reads as TGTGCCATCAGTGAACCGGGACTAGCCCCAGAGACCCAGTACTTC. It is translated as CAISEPGLAPETQYF.

This clonotype was counted only a few times. This rearrangement joins TRBV7-9 to TRBJ2-3; TRBD2 matches at 8 bases. The ends lost 5 bases at V and 3 bases at J; junction bases unmatched: 7. Germline V gene lookup returns CDR1 SEHNR and CDR2 FQNEAQ (reference sequence). The CDR3 has 15 residues. Here the CDR3 DNA reads TGTGCCAGCAGCCACGGGGGGGGGAGAACAGATACGCAGTATTTT. Translated: CASSHGGGRTDTQYF.

As to this clonotype: A clone one base away is much larger, so this may be a read error. The conserved phenylalanine or tryptophan normally closing the CDR3 is absent here, so this likely arose from a read error. This chain links TRBV12-3 or TRBV12-4 with TRBJ2-7, with 11 nucleotides matching TRBD2. This CDR3 comprises 14 residues. V was clipped by 6 bases and J by 6 bases; unmatched bases: 7. CDR3 loop: CASSRTSGSLEQYL. The CDR3 DNA reads as TGTGCCAGCAGCCGCACTAGCGGGAGTCTCGAGCAGTACCTC.

The V gene is TRBV7-2, the J gene TRBJ2-5; 11 bases fit TRBD2. The germline V gene encodes CDR1 SGHTA and CDR2 FQGNSA. The CDR3 extends over 15 amino acids. V shed 5 bases and J 3 bases; nucleotides not matched to a gene: 5. CDR3: CASSAQGLAEETQYF. CDR3 coding DNA: TGTGCCAGCAGCGCACAGGGACTAGCGGAAGAGACCCAGTACTTC.

The J gene is TRBJ2-7, the V gene TRBV12-3 or TRBV12-4; tentatively, D is TRBD1 (5 bases). Trimming shortened V by 2 bases and J by 2 bases, and 10 bases separated the two germline ends. The CDR3 length is 14 residues. CDR3 DNA sequence: TGTGCCAGCAGTTTATTCGGCAGGGCCTACGAGCAGTACTTC. Translated: CASSLFGRAYEQYF.

In its sample, this clonotype was seen many times. This chain uses TRBV5-5 with TRBJ1-5; 9 bases map to TRBD1. Losses at the gene ends were 4 bases for V and 6 bases for J; bases not matched to a gene: 5. The germline gives CDR1 SGHKS, CDR2 YYEKEE (reference sequence). This CDR3 contains 14 residues. The CDR3 sequence: CASSRTGVGQPQHF. CDR3 bases: TGTGCCAGCAGCCGGACAGGGGTCGGTCAGCCCCAGCATTTT. The full variable domain, its missing parts supplied by reference TRBV5-5 and TRBJ1-5, is DAGVTQSPTHLIKTRGQQVTLRCSPISGHKSVSWYQQVLGQGPQFIFQYYEKEERGRGNFPDRFSARQFPNYSSELNVNALLLGDSALYLCASSRTGVGQPQHFGDGTRLSIL.

This chain connects TRBV29-1 to TRBJ1-1; a weak D match, TRBD1 (5 bases). This CDR3 comprises 12 residues. From germline, CDR1 is SQVTM and CDR2 ANQGSEA. V lost 1 base to trimming and J lost 6 bases, with 9 bases between them. CDR3 coding DNA: TGCAGCGTTGAAGGGGGGAGCGCTGAAGCTTTCTTT. Protein product: CSVEGGSAEAFF. The whole variable domain, filled in from reference TRBV29-1 and TRBJ1-1, reads SAVISQKPSRDICQRGTSLTIQCQVDSQVTMMFWYRQQPGQSLTLIATANQGSEATYESGFVIDKFPISRPNLTFSTLTVSNMSPEDSSIYLCSVEGGSAEAFFGQGTRLTVV.

Points on this clonotype: A read error may be the cause here, since a much bigger clone is one base away. The CDR3 bases are TGTGCCAGCAGTGACGGGGGACTGAACACTGAAGCTTTCTTT. Translating it yields CASSDGGLNTEAFF. The chain joins TRBV2 to TRBJ1-1, with D possibly matching TRBD1 (5 bases). The V end lost 3 bases, the J end lost 0 bases, and 8 bases lay between the germline ends. The germline V gene has CDR1 SNHLY and CDR2 FYNNEI. This CDR3 comprises 14 residues.

The J gene is TRBJ1-1, the V gene TRBV27; 7 bases are a match to TRBD1. With 7 bases clipped from V and 12 bases from J, the junction kept 8 bases outside the gene matches. In germline, CDR1 is MNHEY, CDR2 SMNVEV (reference sequence). The CDR3 contains 11 residues. In DNA, the CDR3 is TGTGCCAGCACCTTCGGACAGGAATCTTTCTTT. It is translated as CASTFGQESFF.

V usage is TRBV19 and J usage is TRBJ1-4; D not certain. The CDR3 is 17 amino acids. The V gene's germline CDR1 is LNHDA and CDR2 SQIVND (reference sequence). With 5 bases removed from V and 0 bases from J, the gap between germline ends came to 16 bases. The CDR3 bases are TGTGCCAGTAGTGCGCTAGCGGCAACCGCAACTAATGAAAAACTGTTTTTT. It specifies CASSALAATATNEKLFF.

This clonotype appeared a few times. The chain couples TRBV5-6 to TRBJ2-5; 7 bases are shared with TRBD2. V shed 5 bases, J shed 5 bases, and the junction held 21 bases outside the gene matches. The CDR3 runs to 18 residues. Germline CDR1 SGHDT, CDR2 YYEEEE. The CDR3: CASRQWGGTEQFAETQYF. As DNA, the CDR3 is TGTGCCAGCAGGCAATGGGGGGGGACCGAACAATTTGCTGAGACCCAGTACTTC.

The V call is TRBV12-3 or TRBV12-4, the J call TRBJ1-6, with 9 nucleotides matching TRBD1. The V segment lost 3 bases and the J segment 14 bases; nucleotides outside the gene matches: 2. This CDR3 has 12 residues. The CDR3 loop reads CASSLTGGALHF. CDR3 nucleotides: TGTGCCAGCAGTTTGACAGGGGGAGCCCTCCACTTT.

In the case of this clonotype: Just one base apart from a much larger clone, this may be a read error. V is TRBV12-3 or TRBV12-4 and J is TRBJ1-1; TRBD1 aligns across 7 bases. The CDR3 is 13 amino acids. The CDR3, as DNA: TGTGCCAGCAGGACGACAGGGATGACTGAAGCTCTCTTT. Amino acid sequence: CASRTTGMTEALF.

Remarks on this clonotype: A much larger clone sits a single nucleotide away, making a read error possible. The chain is built from TRBV19 and TRBJ1-4; 8 bases line up with TRBD1. The CDR3 is 14 residues long. CDR1 and CDR2 (germline): LNHDA, SQIVND (reference sequence). CDR3 nucleotide sequence: TGTGCCAGTAGGACGGGACAGGCTAATGAAATACTGTTTTTT. Translating it yields CASRTGQANEILFF.

The sample holds a few counts of this clonotype. The chain joins TRBV7-2 to TRBJ2-7; D uncertain. The CDR3 spans 14 residues. V lost 1 base, J lost 2 bases, and 9 bases lay in between. CDR1 is SGHTA, CDR2 FQGNSA, per germline. The CDR3 region is CASSLVDKTYEQYF. CDR3 nucleotides: TGTGCCAGCAGCTTAGTTGACAAAACCTACGAGCAGTACTTC.